Presented here are 7 T cell receptor beta chains from one specimen sequenced in a study of blood T cell repertoires in COVID-19. Profiling relied on immunoSEQ multiplex PCR, and the TCRdb table lists in-frame clones only, not all of them. The sample contains fewer than 250,000 clones, about 85% of which appear only once. The sequencing input was peripheral blood. These TCRs come from a middle-aged man with acute or convalescent COVID-19.

This clone appeared a few times. V usage is TRBV7-9 and J usage is TRBJ2-7; 8 bases match TRBD2. The CDR3 loop spans 15 amino acids. CDR1 and CDR2 from the germline V gene are SEHNR and FQNEAQ (reference sequence). J lost 3 bases, V lost 5 bases, and 9 bases had no gene match. As DNA, the CDR3 is TGTGCCAGCAGCCCCCCGGGGGGGCTTATCTACGAGCAGTACTTC. Translated, it gives CASSPPGGLIYEQYF.

This chain joins TRBV4-1 and TRBJ2-1; 9 bases align to TRBD1. This CDR3 has 17 amino acids. The germline V gene encodes CDR1 MGHRA and CDR2 YSYEKL. The V segment lost 5 bases and the J segment 0 bases; nucleotides outside the gene matches: 8. CDR3 residues: CASSRGQGTSSYNEQFF. The CDR3 nucleotides are TGCGCCAGCAGCAGAGGACAGGGGACCTCCTCCTACAATGAGCAGTTCTTC.

The J gene is TRBJ1-5, the V gene TRBV7-8; 7 nucleotides agree with TRBD1. CDR1 SGHVS and CDR2 FQNEAQ come from the germline V gene. The CDR3 runs 14 residues. V was pared by 5 bases and J by 8 bases, with 9 bases of the junction left unmatched. CDR3 DNA sequence: TGTGCCAGCAGCCCAGGGGGGTCCCAGAAGCCCCAGCATTTT. This codes for CASSPGGSQKPQHF.

The V call is TRBV30, the J call TRBJ1-2; 8 bases fit TRBD1. Trimming at V came to 4 bases and at J to 7 bases, leaving 11 bases not matched to a gene. There are 14 residues in the CDR3. The germline V gene has CDR1 GTSNPN and CDR2 SVGIG (reference sequence). CDR3 amino acids: CAWTSLTGGTGYTF. The CDR3 coding sequence is TGTGCCTGGACTTCTCTTACAGGGGGTACTGGCTACACCTTC.

The rearrangement uses TRBV29-1 and TRBJ1-4, with a tentative D call TRBD1 (6 bases). Germline assignment: CDR1 SQVTM and CDR2 ANQGSEA. This CDR3 has 14 amino acids. The V gene lost 6 bases and the J gene lost 3 bases, with 14 bases spanning the gap. DNA for the CDR3: TGCAGCGTCGAGGGAACAGGGTCTAATGAAAAACTGTTTTTT. Residues: CSVEGTGSNEKLFF.

V is TRBV2 and J is TRBJ2-1; 9 bases match TRBD1. J was trimmed by 5 bases and V by 9 bases; bases with no gene match: 5. Looked up from germline, CDR1 is SNHLY and CDR2 is FYNNEI. The CDR3 loop spans 13 amino acids. The CDR3 DNA reads as TGTGCCAGTCTGGGACAGGGCGACAATGAGCAGTTCTTC. Translated: CASLGQGDNEQFF.

The chain is built from TRBV28 and TRBJ1-5; D might be TRBD1 (5 bases). Deletions cut 6 bases from V and 3 bases from J, with 12 bases between. Per germline, CDR1 MDHEN and CDR2 SYDVKM. This CDR3 region has 14 residues. DNA of the CDR3: TGTGCCAGCAGCCCCGGACATTACAATCAGCCCCAGCATTTT. This sequence encodes CASSPGHYNQPQHF.